The present entry profiles one T cell receptor beta chain with its context. From germline, CDR1 is KGHSH and CDR2 LQKENI. V was pared by 0 bases and J by 2 bases, with 14 bases between. The CDR3 is 16 residues long. This sample was taken from a study of blood T cell repertoires in COVID-19. Original data processing: Reference gene primer amplification gave estimated nucleated cell counts. Profiled with immunoSEQ multiplex PCR; TCRdb holds only in-frame clones, not every one. That table gives V, J and clone size, and the DNA gave D and trimming. The sample yields around 300,000 clones, 88% seen once. Participant age was roughly 18 to 90 years, and participants resided in 24 US areas. Resolution of symptoms, clearance, or two negative PCRs was present in recovered Cohort 3 donors.

The sequence came from a woman between 50 and 59 years old who had recovered from COVID-19. The chain joins TRBV18 to TRBJ2-7; D is unclear. What was sequenced was PBMCs or T cells enriched from blood (not recorded which). The CDR3 is CASSPPSPLSTYEQYF. Here the CDR3 DNA reads TGTGCCAGCTCACCACCATCCCCCTTGAGTACCTACGAGCAGTACTTC.